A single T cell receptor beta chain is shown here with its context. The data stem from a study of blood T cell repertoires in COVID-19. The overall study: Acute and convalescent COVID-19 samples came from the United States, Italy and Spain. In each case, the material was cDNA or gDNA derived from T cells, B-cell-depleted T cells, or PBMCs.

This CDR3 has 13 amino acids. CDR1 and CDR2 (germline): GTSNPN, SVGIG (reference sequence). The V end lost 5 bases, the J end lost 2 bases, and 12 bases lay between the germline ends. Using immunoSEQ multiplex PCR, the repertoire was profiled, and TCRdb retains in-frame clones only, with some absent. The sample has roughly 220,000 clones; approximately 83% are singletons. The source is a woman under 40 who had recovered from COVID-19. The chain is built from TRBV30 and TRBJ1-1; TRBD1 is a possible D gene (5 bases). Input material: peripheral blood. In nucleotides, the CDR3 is TGTGCCTGGGGGAAACAGGTAAACACTGAAGCTTTCTTT. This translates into CAWGKQVNTEAFF.